In this sample, the clone carrying this T cell receptor beta chain turned up many times. Its target is not known. TRB was amplified from about 260-540 ng of blood genomic DNA. TRB rearrangements were amplified by multiplex PCR with BIOMED2 TRB-A/B primers. TCRdb fed the multiplex PCR reads into MiXCR, producing one record per CDR3 protein. This table has 13,000 to 15,000 distinct CDR3 sequences, under 30% appearing once. CDR3 length: 11 residues. V lost 7 bases and J 8 bases, leaving 11 bases between the germline ends. Per germline, CDR1 MNHEY and CDR2 SVGAGI. These data belong to a study of T and B cells in COVID-19 patients. Looking at the study overall: The recovered cohort's median age was around 30 years, versus roughly 63 years in active infection. Study conclusions and caveats: Highly clonal in active COVID-19, TRB repertoires exceeded healthy-donor diversity and richness at recovery.

The sequenced sample consisted of blood. The receptor was isolated from a human donor who had recovered from COVID-19. This sequence joins TRBV6-5 and TRBJ1-2, with TRBD1 as a possible D gene (6 bases). CDR3 DNA: TGTGCCAGCATTGGGGGCTTCGGCTACACCTTC. This encodes CASIGGFGYTF.